The clone carrying this T cell receptor (beta chain) was picked up many times. Arm-PCR with iRepertoire HTBI primers amplified the CDR3 regions for these TCR beta libraries. Each CDR3 protein is one row after TCRdb ran MiXCR on the multiplex PCR reads. The table includes 520,000 or so distinct CDR3 sequences, 12% detected once. This specimen comes from a study of regulatory T cells in long-lasting Graves disease. Regarding time point: newly diagnosed GD, antithyroid drugs for less than 3 months. PBMCs were the source of the RNA used for TCR sequencing. V was pared by 1 base and J by 1 base, with 8 bases between. Germline CDR1 DFQATT, CDR2 SNEGSKA (reference sequence). This CDR3 has 14 amino acids. These data were likewise used in another study, on T cells in Graves' hyperthyroidism and ophthalmopathy.

The material sequenced was peripheral blood mononuclear cells (PBMCs), taken at new diagnosis, from a patient treated with antithyroid drugs. The sequence was collected from a woman in her 30s with Graves disease. V gene TRBV20-1 combines with J gene TRBJ2-1, with D unclear. The CDR3 loop reads CSARVRVSYNEQFF. CDR3 nucleotide sequence: TGCAGTGCTAGAGTAAGGGTTTCCTACAATGAGCAGTTCTTC.